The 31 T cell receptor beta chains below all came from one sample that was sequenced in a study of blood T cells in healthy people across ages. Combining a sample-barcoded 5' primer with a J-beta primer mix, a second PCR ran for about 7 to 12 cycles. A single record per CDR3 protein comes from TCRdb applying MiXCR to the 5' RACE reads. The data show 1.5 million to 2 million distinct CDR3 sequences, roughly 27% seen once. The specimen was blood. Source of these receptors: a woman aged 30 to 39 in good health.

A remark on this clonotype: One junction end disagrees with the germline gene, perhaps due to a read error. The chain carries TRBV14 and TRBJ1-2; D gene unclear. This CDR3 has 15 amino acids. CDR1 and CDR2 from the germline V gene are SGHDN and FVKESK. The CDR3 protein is CASSQAEGNDYGYTF. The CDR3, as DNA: TGTGCCAGCAGCCAAGCCGAAGGAAACGACTACGGCTACACCTTC.

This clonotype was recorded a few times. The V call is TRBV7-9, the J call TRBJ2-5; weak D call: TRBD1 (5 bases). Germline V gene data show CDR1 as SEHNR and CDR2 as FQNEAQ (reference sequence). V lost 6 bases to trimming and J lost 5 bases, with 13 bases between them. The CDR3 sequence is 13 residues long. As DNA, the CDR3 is TGTGCCAGCAGGATAGGGGCAAGTGAGACCCAGTACTTC. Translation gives CASRIGASETQYF.

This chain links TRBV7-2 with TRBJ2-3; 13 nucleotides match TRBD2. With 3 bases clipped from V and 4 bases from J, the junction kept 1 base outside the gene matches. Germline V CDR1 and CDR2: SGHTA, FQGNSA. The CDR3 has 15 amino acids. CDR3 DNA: TGTGCCAGCAGCTTTACTAGCGGGAGGGCAGATACGCAGTATTTT. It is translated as CASSFTSGRADTQYF.

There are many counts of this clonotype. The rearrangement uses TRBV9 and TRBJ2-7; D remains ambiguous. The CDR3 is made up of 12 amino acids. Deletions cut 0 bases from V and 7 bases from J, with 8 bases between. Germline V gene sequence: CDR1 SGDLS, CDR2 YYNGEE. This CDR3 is CASSVGGYEQYF. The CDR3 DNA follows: TGTGCCAGCAGCGTAGGTGGTTATGAGCAGTACTTC.

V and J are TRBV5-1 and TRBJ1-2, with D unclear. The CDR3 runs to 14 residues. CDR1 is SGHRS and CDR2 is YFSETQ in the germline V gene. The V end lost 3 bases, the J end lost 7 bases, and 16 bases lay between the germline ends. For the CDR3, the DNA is TGCGCCAGCAGCTCTAGCTGGACCCGGGCTGGCTACACCTTC. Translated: CASSSSWTRAGYTF.

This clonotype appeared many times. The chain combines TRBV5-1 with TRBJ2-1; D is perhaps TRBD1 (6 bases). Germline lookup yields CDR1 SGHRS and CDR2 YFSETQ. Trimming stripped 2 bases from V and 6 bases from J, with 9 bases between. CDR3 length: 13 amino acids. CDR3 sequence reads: CASSFRGSNEQFF. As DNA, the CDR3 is TGCGCCAGCAGCTTCAGGGGTTCCAATGAGCAGTTCTTC.

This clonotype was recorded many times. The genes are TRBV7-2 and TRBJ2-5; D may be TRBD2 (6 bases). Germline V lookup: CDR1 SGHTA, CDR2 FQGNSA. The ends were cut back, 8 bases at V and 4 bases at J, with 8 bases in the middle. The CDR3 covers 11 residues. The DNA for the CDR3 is TGTGCCAGCGGTAGCGGAGAGACCCAGTACTTC. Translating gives CASGSGETQYF.

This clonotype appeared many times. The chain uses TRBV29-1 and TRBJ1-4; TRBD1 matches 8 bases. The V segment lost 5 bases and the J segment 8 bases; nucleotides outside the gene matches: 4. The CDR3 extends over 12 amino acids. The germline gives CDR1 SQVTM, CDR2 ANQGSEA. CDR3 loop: CSVNRGDEKLFF. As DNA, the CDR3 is TGCAGCGTTAACAGGGGGGACGAAAAACTGTTTTTT.

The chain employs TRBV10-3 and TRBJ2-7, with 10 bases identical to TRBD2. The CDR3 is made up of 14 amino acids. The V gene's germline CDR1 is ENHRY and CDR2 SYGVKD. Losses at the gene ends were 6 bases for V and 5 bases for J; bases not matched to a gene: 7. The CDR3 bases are TGTGCCATCAGGTCTAGCGGGGGAGAGGACGAGCAGTACTTC. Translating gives CAIRSSGGEDEQYF.

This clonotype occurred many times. The DNA for the CDR3 is TGTGCCATCAGGGACAACGGTAGCAATCAGCCCCAGCATTTT. Its protein is CAIRDNGSNQPQHF. The genes are TRBV10-3 and TRBJ1-5; possibly TRBD1 for D (5 bases). The CDR3 loop spans 14 amino acids. V lost 6 bases and J 0 bases, leaving 9 bases between the germline ends. Germline CDR1 reads ENHRY; CDR2 reads SYGVKD.

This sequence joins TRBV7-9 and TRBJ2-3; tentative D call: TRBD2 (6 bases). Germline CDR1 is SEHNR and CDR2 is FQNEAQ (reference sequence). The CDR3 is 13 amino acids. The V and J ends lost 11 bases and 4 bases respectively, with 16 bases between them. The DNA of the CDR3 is TGTGCCGGTCTAGAACGGGGGTCAGATACGCAGTATTTT. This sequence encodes CAGLERGSDTQYF.

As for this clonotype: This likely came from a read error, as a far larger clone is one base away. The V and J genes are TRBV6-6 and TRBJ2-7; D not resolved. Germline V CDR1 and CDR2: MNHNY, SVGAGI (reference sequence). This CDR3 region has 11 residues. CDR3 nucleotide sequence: TGTGCCAGCAGTTACCTCTCCGAGAAGTACTTC. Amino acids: CASSYLSEKYF.

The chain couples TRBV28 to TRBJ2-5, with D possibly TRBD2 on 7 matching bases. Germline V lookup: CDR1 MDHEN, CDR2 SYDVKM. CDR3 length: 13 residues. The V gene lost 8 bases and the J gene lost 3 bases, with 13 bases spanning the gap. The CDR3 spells CASGKGGKETQYF. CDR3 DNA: TGTGCCAGCGGAAAGGGGGGGAAAGAGACCCAGTACTTC.

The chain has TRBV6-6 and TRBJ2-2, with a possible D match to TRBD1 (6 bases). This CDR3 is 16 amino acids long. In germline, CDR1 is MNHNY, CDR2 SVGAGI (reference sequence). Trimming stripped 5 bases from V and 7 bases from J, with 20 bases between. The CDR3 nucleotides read TGTGCCAGCAGTACCACCCCGCAGGGGAAGGGCGGGGAGCTGTTTTTT. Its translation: CASSTTPQGKGGELFF.

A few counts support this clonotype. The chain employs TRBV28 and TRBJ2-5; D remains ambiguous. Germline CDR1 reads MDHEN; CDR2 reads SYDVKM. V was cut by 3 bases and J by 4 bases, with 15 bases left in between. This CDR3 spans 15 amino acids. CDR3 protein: CASSLVTETAETQYF. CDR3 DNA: TGTGCCAGCAGTTTGGTTACAGAAACGGCAGAGACCCAGTACTTC.

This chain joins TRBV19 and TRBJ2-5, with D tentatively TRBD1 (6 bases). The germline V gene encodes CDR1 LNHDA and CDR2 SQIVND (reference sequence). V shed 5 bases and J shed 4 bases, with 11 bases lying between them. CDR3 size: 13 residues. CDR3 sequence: CASSRGQIETQYF. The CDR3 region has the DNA TGTGCCAGTAGTCGTGGACAGATAGAGACCCAGTACTTC.

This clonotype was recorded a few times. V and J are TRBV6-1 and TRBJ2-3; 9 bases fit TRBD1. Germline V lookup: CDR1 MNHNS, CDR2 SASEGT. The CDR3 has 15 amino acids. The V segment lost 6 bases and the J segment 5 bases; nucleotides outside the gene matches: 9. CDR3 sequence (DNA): TGTGCCAGCAGGAAACAGGGGGCAGAAGGAGATACGCAGTATTTT. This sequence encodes CASRKQGAEGDTQYF.

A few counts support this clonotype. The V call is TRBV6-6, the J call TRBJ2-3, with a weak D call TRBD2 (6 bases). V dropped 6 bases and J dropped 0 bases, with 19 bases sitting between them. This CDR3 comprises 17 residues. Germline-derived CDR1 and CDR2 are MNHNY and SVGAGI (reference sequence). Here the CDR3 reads CASSPWGLRGSTDTQYF. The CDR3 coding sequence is TGTGCCAGCAGCCCCTGGGGATTGCGGGGAAGCACAGATACGCAGTATTTT.

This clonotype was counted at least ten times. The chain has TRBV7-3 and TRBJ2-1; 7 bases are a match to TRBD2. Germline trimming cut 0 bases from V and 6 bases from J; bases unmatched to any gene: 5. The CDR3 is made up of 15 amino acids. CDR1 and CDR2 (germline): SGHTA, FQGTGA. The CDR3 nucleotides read TGTGCCAGCAGCTTAACCGGTCTAGCGGCCAATGAGCAGTTCTTC. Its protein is CASSLTGLAANEQFF.

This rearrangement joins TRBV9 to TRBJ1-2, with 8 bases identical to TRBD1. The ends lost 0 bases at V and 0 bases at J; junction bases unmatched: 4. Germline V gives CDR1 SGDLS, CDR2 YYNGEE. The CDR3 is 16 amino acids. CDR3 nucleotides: TGTGCCAGCAGCGTAGGACAGGGGACCTCTAACTATGGCTACACCTTC. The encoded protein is CASSVGQGTSNYGYTF.

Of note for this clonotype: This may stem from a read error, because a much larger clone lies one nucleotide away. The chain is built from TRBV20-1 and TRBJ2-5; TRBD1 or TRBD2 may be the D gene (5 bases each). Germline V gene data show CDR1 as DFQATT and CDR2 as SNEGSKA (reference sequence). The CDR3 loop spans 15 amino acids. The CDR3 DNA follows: TGCGGTGCTAACCGGGACGGTTCGATCCAAGAGACCCAGTACTTC. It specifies CGANRDGSIQETQYF.

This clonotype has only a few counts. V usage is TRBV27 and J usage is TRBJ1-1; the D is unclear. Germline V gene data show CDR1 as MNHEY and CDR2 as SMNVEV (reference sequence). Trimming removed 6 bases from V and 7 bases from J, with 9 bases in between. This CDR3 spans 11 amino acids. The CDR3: CASRSQSEAFF. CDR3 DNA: TGTGCCAGCAGATCGCAGAGTGAAGCTTTCTTT.

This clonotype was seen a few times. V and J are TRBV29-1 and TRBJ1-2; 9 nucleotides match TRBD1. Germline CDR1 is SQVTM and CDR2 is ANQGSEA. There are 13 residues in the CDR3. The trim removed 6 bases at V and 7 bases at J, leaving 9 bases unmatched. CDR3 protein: CSVRTGGRSGYTF. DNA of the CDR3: TGCAGCGTCCGAACAGGGGGCAGGTCTGGCTACACCTTC.

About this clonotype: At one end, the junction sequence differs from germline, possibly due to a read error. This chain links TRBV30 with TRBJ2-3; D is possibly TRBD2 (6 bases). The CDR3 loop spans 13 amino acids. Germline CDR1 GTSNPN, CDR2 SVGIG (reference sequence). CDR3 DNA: TGTGCCTGGAGTGGGATAGCGCGGGATACACAGTATTTT. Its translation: CAWSGIARDTQYF.

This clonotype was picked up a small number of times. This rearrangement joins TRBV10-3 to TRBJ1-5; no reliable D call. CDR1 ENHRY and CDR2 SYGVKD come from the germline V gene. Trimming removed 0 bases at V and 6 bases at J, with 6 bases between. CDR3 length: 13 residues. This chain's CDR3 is CAISESGPQPQHF. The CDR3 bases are TGTGCCATCAGTGAGTCCGGCCCTCAGCCCCAGCATTTT.

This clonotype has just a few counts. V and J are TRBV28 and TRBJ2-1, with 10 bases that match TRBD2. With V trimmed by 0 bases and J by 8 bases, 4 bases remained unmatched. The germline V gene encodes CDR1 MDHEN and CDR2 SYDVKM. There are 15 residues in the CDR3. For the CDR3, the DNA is TGTGCCAGCAGTTTATGGTCTAGCGGGGGCGATGAGCAGTTCTTC. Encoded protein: CASSLWSSGGDEQFF.

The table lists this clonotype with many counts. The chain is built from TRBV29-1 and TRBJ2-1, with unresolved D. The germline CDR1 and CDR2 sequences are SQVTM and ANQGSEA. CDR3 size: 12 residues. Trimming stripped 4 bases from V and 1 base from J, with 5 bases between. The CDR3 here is CSVGHSYNEQFF. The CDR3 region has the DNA TGCAGCGTTGGACATTCCTACAATGAGCAGTTCTTC.

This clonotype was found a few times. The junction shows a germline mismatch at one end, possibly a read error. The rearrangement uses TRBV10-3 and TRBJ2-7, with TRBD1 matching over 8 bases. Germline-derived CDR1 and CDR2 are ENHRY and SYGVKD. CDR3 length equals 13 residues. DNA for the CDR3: TGTGCCTTCAGGGCGGACAGGGCTTACGAGCAGTACTTC. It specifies CAFRADRAYEQYF.

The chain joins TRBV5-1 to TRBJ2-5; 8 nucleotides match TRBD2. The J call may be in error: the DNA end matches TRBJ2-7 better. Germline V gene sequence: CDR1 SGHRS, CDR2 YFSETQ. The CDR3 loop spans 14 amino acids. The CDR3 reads CASSRTAGAYEQYF. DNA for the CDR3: TGCGCCAGCAGCCGCACAGCGGGAGCCTACGAGCAGTACTTC.

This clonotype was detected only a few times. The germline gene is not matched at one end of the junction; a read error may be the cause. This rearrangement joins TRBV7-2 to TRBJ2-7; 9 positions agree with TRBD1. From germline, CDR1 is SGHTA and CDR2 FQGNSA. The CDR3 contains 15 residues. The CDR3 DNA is TGTGCCGGCAGCTTAGAGGGACAGGGCTCCTACGAGCAGTACTTC. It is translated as CAGSLEGQGSYEQYF.

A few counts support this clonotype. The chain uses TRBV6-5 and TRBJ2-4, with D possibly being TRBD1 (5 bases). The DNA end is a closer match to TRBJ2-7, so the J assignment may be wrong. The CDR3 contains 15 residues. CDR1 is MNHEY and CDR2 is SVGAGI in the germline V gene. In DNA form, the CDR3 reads TGTGCCAGCAGTTATCTTCAAGGGGTCTCCTACGAGCAGTACTTC. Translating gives CASSYLQGVSYEQYF.